This TCR beta chain was retrieved from a study of blood T cells in healthy people across ages. Sample-barcoded 5' priming and a J-beta primer mix drove a second PCR of 7 to 11 cycles. Using its own MiXCR run on the 5' RACE reads, TCRdb lists one record per CDR3 protein. Of over 1,500,000 distinct CDR3 sequences listed, about 39% were seen once; the top ten hold around 23%. The CDR3 contains 14 residues. Germline V gene data show CDR1 as SQVTM and CDR2 as ANQGSEA. Trimming left V 4 bases short and J 7 bases short, with 17 bases between. Sequenced sample: blood. The V gene is TRBV29-1, the J gene TRBJ2-1; D perhaps matches TRBD2 (5 bases). The clonotype comes from a human donor in good health. CDR3 sequence (DNA): TGCAGCGTTGTAGTATATTCAGAGGGAAATGAGCAGTTCTTC. It encodes CSVVVYSEGNEQFF.